The 10 T cell receptor beta chains given below trace back to one sample, sequenced in a study of tumor-infiltrating lymphocytes in primary liver carcinoma. Total RNA and DNA came together from around 18-30 mg of bulk tissue without cell sorting. With 500 ng total RNA as template and a constant-region primer, TCR beta cDNA was made. Three-round nested multiplex PCR performed with slightly modified ARM-PCR produced the TCR beta libraries. TRBV1-TRBV30 forward primers paired with a C-beta reverse primer were used in the first two PCR rounds, which ran around 10 cycles each. From the multiplex PCR reads, TCRdb called clonotypes with MiXCR, one entry per CDR3 protein. The sample has roughly 100,000 distinct CDR3 sequences; 55% to 80% are singletons. Sequences were obtained from liver tumor tissue from sampling region 2. The subset is: tumor region T2, inferior pole. Source of these receptors: a woman aged 55-70 years with primary liver carcinoma and hepatitis B virus infection.

This clonotype has a handful of counts. This may arise from a read error, as a much more abundant clone is one base away. The chain employs TRBV20-1 and TRBJ2-5; weak D call: TRBD1 (6 bases). CDR1 and CDR2 (germline): DFQATT, SNEGSKA (reference sequence). The CDR3 runs to 14 residues. Trimming took off 3 bases at V and 7 bases at J, with 18 bases between the two ends. Written as DNA, the CDR3 is TGCAGTGCTAGGAGTACAGGGAACATTGGGACCCAGTACTTC. It yields the protein CSARSTGNIGTQYF.

This clonotype occurred a few times. The CDR3 spells CASSLGLAPGEQYF. CDR3 in DNA: TGCGCCAGCAGCTTGGGACTAGCACCGGGGGAGCAGTACTTC. The chain is built from TRBV5-1 and TRBJ2-7; 7 positions agree with TRBD2. V lost 0 bases to trimming and J lost 7 bases; unmatched junction nucleotides: 7. Germline V lookup: CDR1 SGHRS, CDR2 YFSETQ. This CDR3 comprises 14 residues.

This clonotype was found many times. This chain connects TRBV6-1 to TRBJ1-2; D is uncertain. The V gene's germline CDR1 is MNHNS and CDR2 SASEGT. The V gene lost 2 bases and the J gene lost 4 bases, with 14 bases spanning the gap. CDR3 length: 15 amino acids. This CDR3 reads CASSETIAPSYGYTF. CDR3 sequence (DNA): TGTGCCAGCAGTGAAACGATAGCACCCTCCTATGGCTACACCTTC.

Concerning this clonotype itself: Its ends do not fully match the called genes, so a read error is possible. The chain recombines TRBV5-1 with TRBJ1-2; D ambiguous. Germline CDR1 and CDR2: SGHRS and YFSETQ. This CDR3 has 14 amino acids. For the CDR3, the DNA is TGTGCCAGCAGCTCGGGTCGGGATTTTAGCGGCTACACCTTC. Translation: CASSSGRDFSGYTF.

This clonotype has a count of ten or more. The rearrangement joins TRBV10-2 to TRBJ2-7; TRBD1 agrees at 9 bases. This CDR3 is built from 12 residues. Germline assignment: CDR1 WSHSY and CDR2 SAAADI. After removal of 8 bases from V and 7 bases from J, the junction contained 6 bases not matched to a gene. DNA for the CDR3: TGCGCCAGCCGGGACAGGGCTACAGAGCAGTACTTC. It specifies CASRDRATEQYF.

Comments on this clonotype: An end of the junction does not agree with germline; a read error may underlie this. J is TRBJ2-3 and V is TRBV29-1, with a possible D match to TRBD1 (8 bases). This CDR3 spans 18 amino acids. The V gene's germline CDR1 is SQVTM and CDR2 ANQGSEA. This CDR3 reads CSVEALDRAGVSTDTQYF. CDR3 nucleotide sequence: TGCAGCGTTGAAGCGTTGGACAGGGCGGGGGTTAGCACGGATACGCAGTATTTT.

This clonotype was observed a handful of times. The rearrangement joins TRBV28 to TRBJ2-1; TRBD1 matches 7 bases. Trimming cost V 5 bases and J 15 bases; bases outside gene matches: 7. The CDR3 runs to 11 residues. In germline, CDR1 is MDHEN, CDR2 SYDVKM. CDR3 bases: TGTGCCAGCAGTCTCCGGGACAGCCTGTTCTTC. Translated, it gives CASSLRDSLFF. The full variable domain, completed using reference TRBV28 and TRBJ2-1, is DVKVTQSSRYLVKRTGEKVFLECVQDMDHENMFWYRQDPGLGLRLIYFSYDVKMKEKGDIPEGYSVSREKKERFSLILESASTNQTSMYLCASSLRDSLFFGPGTRLTVL.

Comments on this clonotype: This sequence may be a read error, since a much larger clone differs from it by one base. Written as DNA, the CDR3 is TGTGCCAGCAGTTTTGGGGGGGACGGTTCATCCCTCCACTTT. Translated: CASSFGGDGSSLHF. The J gene is TRBJ1-6, the V gene TRBV28; TRBD1 is a possible D gene (5 bases). Germline V lookup: CDR1 MDHEN, CDR2 SYDVKM. The CDR3 is 14 amino acids. Looking up the rest from reference TRBV28 and TRBJ1-6 gives the full variable domain: DVKVTQSSRYLVKRTGEKVFLECVQDMDHENMFWYRQDPGLGLRLIYFSYDVKMKEKGDIPEGYSVSREKKERFSLILESASTNQTSMYLCASSFGGDGSSLHFGNGTRLTVT.

On this clonotype: Germline is not matched at one junction end, which may reflect a read error. The V and J genes are TRBV12-3 or TRBV12-4 and TRBJ2-5; D is ambiguous. The CDR3 is made up of 13 amino acids. The CDR3 sequence is CTSSSDKYNEQLF. The DNA for the CDR3 is TGTACCAGCAGCTCCGACAAGTACAATGAGCAGCTCTTC.

In regard to this clonotype: The junction departs from germline at one end; a sequencing error may be responsible. The rearrangement links TRBV5-1 to TRBJ2-2, with 14 bases fitting TRBD2. Germline-derived CDR1 and CDR2 are SGHRS and YFSETQ. The CDR3 spans 17 residues. The CDR3 DNA reads TGCGCCAGCAGCCCCGGGACTAGCGGGAGTATAACCGGGGAGATGTTTTTT. Translated: CASSPGTSGSITGEMFF.